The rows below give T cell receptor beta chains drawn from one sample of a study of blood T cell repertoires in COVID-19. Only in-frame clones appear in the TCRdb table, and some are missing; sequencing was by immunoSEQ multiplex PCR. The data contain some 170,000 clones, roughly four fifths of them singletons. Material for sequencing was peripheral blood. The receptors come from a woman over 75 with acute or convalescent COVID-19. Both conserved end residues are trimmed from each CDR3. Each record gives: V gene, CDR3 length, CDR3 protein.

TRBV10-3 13 AISGGTGAYNEQF
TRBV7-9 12 ASSPRTVTYGYT
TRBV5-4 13 ASSSPPGGANVLT
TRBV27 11 ASSWTGGGELF
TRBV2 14 ASSGTARTSESEQY
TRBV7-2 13 ASSKDRLTNTEAF
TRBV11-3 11 ASSKNQGQLQY
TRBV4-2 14 ASSHQRGGESDTQY
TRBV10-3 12 AISVRLGDTEAF
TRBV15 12 ATDSGSGTGELF
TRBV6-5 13 ASRLDRGQDQPQH
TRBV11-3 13 ASSPRGGLHNEQF
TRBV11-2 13 ASRPTGLNTDTQY
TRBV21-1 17 ASSKPNPRDRADSYEQY
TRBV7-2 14 ASSLVGRIQGETQY
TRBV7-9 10 ASSSQTYEQY
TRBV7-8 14 ASSLASGSAYSPLH
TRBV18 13 ASSPPGGLNTEAF
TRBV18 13 ASVTTRGTQETQY
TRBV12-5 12 ASGAGLASNEQF
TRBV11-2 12 ASSLFTSADTQY
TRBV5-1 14 ASSLAGQVNTGELF
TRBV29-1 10 SVEPSGTGAI
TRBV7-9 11 ASSLRETGELF
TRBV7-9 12 ASSNLRTGGGYT
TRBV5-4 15 ASSLGLAGNSYNEQF
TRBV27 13 ASSSGTGGNDEQF
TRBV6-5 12 ASGLRGITDTQY
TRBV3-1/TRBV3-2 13 ASSQGVAVPYEQY
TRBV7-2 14 ASSLQGRVMNTEAF
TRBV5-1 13 ASSLDGTGSGGYT
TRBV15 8 ATLYTEAF